This T cell receptor (beta chain) was obtained from a study of cytomegalovirus exposure and HLA in healthy donors. Both 60 Vbeta primers and 13 Jbeta primers went into the PCR. Methods used by the authors: Later, tens of millions of unique TCR beta chains were counted in an analysis, and around 11 million of them were shared. Produced via immunoSEQ multiplex PCR; TCRdb's table is partial and in-frame only. V, J and clone size were drawn from that table, and D and trimming were deduced from the DNA. This table holds 180,000 or so clones, about 75% found once. Study results and caveats: The study put 150 to 200 TCR beta chains on its list as cytomegalovirus-associated. The authors later found most CMV-associated TCR beta chains appeared HLA-restricted.

The J segment lost 7 bases and the V segment lost 4 bases, leaving 5 bases of the junction unmatched. Per the germline V gene, CDR1 is WNHNN and CDR2 is SYGVQD (reference sequence). There are 14 residues in the CDR3. Details on this clone: What it binds is unknown.

Sequencing was performed on PBMCs. The V and J genes are TRBV10-1 and TRBJ2-3; 10 bases agree with TRBD1. The receptor comes from a man in his fifties in good health and CMV-seropositive. The CDR3 loop reads CASSAGQGSYTQYF. The CDR3 DNA follows: TGCGCCAGCAGTGCGGGACAGGGGTCATATACGCAGTATTTT.